The 4 T cell receptor beta chains reported below all come from one sample, sequenced in a study of CD8 T cells in ankylosing spondylitis. In TCRdb, the 5' RACE reads were re-called with MiXCR into one record per CDR3 protein. The table includes about 69,000 distinct CDR3 sequences, approximately 5% detected once. The sequenced sample consisted of blood, either unsorted or a sorted T cell fraction (not recorded which). Source of these receptors: a male donor with ankylosing spondylitis or in good health (not recorded which).

Ten or more counts support this clonotype. The rearrangement joins TRBV20-1 to TRBJ2-5; D is uncertain. V gave up 5 bases and J gave up 1 base, with 23 bases separating them. CDR3 length: 17 residues. Germline V gene data show CDR1 as DFQATT and CDR2 as SNEGSKA (reference sequence). The CDR3 spells CSALPPLTQTGQETQYF. CDR3 DNA sequence: TGCAGTGCTCTTCCACCACTAACCCAGACGGGCCAAGAGACCCAGTACTTC.

In its sample, this clonotype was seen many times. The chain joins TRBV12-3 or TRBV12-4 to TRBJ1-1; TRBD1 matches 7 bases. Trimming removed 7 bases from V and 0 bases from J; junction bases left unmatched: 5. CDR3 length: 14 residues. Here the CDR3 DNA reads TGTGCCAGCACCCTGGGACAGATGAACACTGAAGCTTTCTTT. It encodes CASTLGQMNTEAFF.

The table lists this clonotype with many counts. The V call is TRBV5-1, the J call TRBJ2-1; 11 bases align to TRBD2. Germline CDR1 reads SGHRS; CDR2 reads YFSETQ. The CDR3 consists of 16 residues. The junction had 3 bases not matched to a gene; V was cut back by 4 bases and J by 0 bases. The CDR3 DNA is TGCGCCAGCAGCGTCCTAGCGGGGGGCTCCTACAATGAGCAGTTCTTC. Protein product: CASSVLAGGSYNEQFF.

Many counts were recorded for this clonotype. The rearrangement uses TRBV7-2 and TRBJ2-3, with 11 bases lining up with TRBD2. The CDR3 is 16 residues long. The junction had 7 bases not matched to a gene; V was cut back by 5 bases and J by 3 bases. CDR1 and CDR2 (germline): SGHTA, FQGNSA. CDR3 nucleotide sequence: TGTGCCAGCAGCCTCACTAGCGGGGGACAAACAGATACGCAGTATTTT. It translates to CASSLTSGGQTDTQYF.